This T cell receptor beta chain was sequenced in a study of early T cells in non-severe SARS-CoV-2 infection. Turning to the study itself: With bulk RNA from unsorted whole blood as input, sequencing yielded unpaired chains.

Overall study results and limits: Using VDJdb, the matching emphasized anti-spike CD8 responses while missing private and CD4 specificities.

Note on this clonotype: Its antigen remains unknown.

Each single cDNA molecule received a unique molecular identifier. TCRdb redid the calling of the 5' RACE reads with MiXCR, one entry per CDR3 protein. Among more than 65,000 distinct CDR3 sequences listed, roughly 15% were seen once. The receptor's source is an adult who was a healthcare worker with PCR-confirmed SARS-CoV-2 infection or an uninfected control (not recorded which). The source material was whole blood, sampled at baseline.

This CDR3 reads CASSSHPLLQVLNTEAFF. The CDR3, as DNA: TGTGCCAGCAGTTCGCACCCCCTTCTCCAAGTGCTGAACACTGAAGCTTTCTTT. The chain recombines TRBV27 with TRBJ1-1; D not resolved. The germline V gene encodes CDR1 MNHEY and CDR2 SMNVEV (reference sequence). V lost 4 bases, J lost 0 bases, and 21 bases lay in between. CDR3 length: 18 amino acids.